The next 22 T cell receptor beta chains were all read from a single sample in a study of tissue T cells after allogeneic stem cell transplantation (dated by TCRdb to about 2022). This specimen's time point label, interpreted: human tissue collected at research (rapid) autopsy. The library came from the immunoSEQ multiplex PCR assay. Imported from immuneACCESS, the table was reduced by TCRdb to in-frame sequences with V and J called. These copies leave out some clones; in studies compared against another copy, an unresolved V gene accounts for under half, and the cause of the remainder is not known. The sample table lists some 10,000 clones, 50% to 75% of them with a count of one. The ten largest make up roughly a quarter of the sample. The input for sequencing was tissue from the stomach, taken at autopsy. The receptors were sampled from a male donor older than 55 with lung cancer.

The chain employs TRBV19 and TRBJ1-6; a possible D gene is TRBD1 (5 bases). The CDR3 is 16 amino acids. CDR1 is LNHDA and CDR2 is SQIVND in the germline V gene (reference sequence). Trimming removed 6 bases from V and 8 bases from J, with 20 bases in between. CDR3 amino acids: CASSQTQGFSYSPLHF. DNA of the CDR3: TGTGCCAGTAGCCAAACCCAGGGATTCAGCTATTCACCCCTCCACTTT.

This clone rates as medium-sized. The gene calls are TRBV6-5 and TRBJ2-2; D unclear. The CDR3 consists of 15 residues. Germline V gene data show CDR1 as MNHEY and CDR2 as SVGAGI. With 0 bases removed from V and 4 bases from J, the gap between germline ends came to 9 bases. CDR3 region: CASSYSRRATGELFF. Here the CDR3 DNA reads TGTGCCAGCAGTTACTCGAGAAGGGCCACCGGGGAGCTGTTTTTT.

CDR3 nucleotide sequence: TGTGCCAGCAGCTTAGTAGGGACGGGCAATCAGCCCCAGCATTTT. Amino acid sequence: CASSLVGTGNQPQHF. The J gene is TRBJ1-5, the V gene TRBV7-8; maybe TRBD1 (5 bases). The CDR3 runs to 15 residues. Trimming stripped 1 base from V and 2 bases from J, with 9 bases between. Germline V gene lookup returns CDR1 SGHVS and CDR2 FQNEAQ.

The chain carries TRBV7-6 and TRBJ1-1, with D possibly being TRBD1 (5 bases). The CDR3 is 15 amino acids. Per the germline V gene, CDR1 is SGHVS and CDR2 is FNYEAQ. Trimming took off 1 base at V and 4 bases at J, with 13 bases between the two ends. CDR3 sequence: CASSLVSGRITEAFF. Here the CDR3 DNA reads TGTGCCAGCAGCTTAGTTTCGGGACGGATCACTGAAGCTTTCTTT.

This rearrangement joins TRBV5-6 to TRBJ2-7; possibly TRBD1 or TRBD2 for D (5 bases each). The germline V and J ends were trimmed by 1 base and 2 bases, with 13 bases remaining between them. This CDR3 comprises 15 residues. Germline V gives CDR1 SGHDT, CDR2 YYEEEE. The CDR3 here is CASSLNGAYTYEQYF. CDR3 DNA: TGTGCCAGCAGCTTGAACGGGGCCTACACCTACGAGCAGTACTTC.

The gene calls are TRBV4-3 and TRBJ2-1, with a tentative D call TRBD1 (6 bases). The germline V gene has CDR1 LGHNA and CDR2 YSLEER. V lost 0 bases to trimming and J lost 9 bases, with 12 bases between them. This CDR3 is built from 14 residues. CDR3 sequence (DNA): TGCGCCAGCAGCCAAGACCAGGGGTTGGGTGAGCAGTTCTTC. It yields the protein CASSQDQGLGEQFF.

The chain links TRBV19 to TRBJ1-1; tentatively, D is TRBD1 (5 bases). The germline CDR1 and CDR2 sequences are LNHDA and SQIVND (reference sequence). The V gene lost 7 bases and the J gene lost 5 bases, with 14 bases spanning the gap. The CDR3 spans 13 residues. CDR3 coding DNA: TGTGCCAGTACCCGGGACCGTGGTACTGAAGCTTTCTTT. This sequence encodes CASTRDRGTEAFF.

The V call is TRBV4-3, the J call TRBJ2-7; no reliable D call. This CDR3 is built from 14 residues. Trimming left V 3 bases short and J 1 base short, with 10 bases between. Germline-derived CDR1 and CDR2 are LGHNA and YSLEER. Here the CDR3 reads CASSHSSGSYEQYF. The CDR3 nucleotides are TGCGCCAGCAGCCATAGCTCTGGGTCCTACGAGCAGTACTTC.

This sequence joins TRBV28 and TRBJ2-1, with D maybe TRBD1 (6 bases). The CDR3 loop spans 14 amino acids. Trimming took off 5 bases at V and 3 bases at J, with 11 bases between the two ends. The V gene's germline CDR1 is MDHEN and CDR2 SYDVKM. DNA for the CDR3: TGTGCCAGCAGTCACAGGGACCACTACAATGAGCAGTTCTTC. It codes for CASSHRDHYNEQFF.

Note on this clone: This sample also contains other DNA sequences that code for the same CDR3. This rearrangement joins TRBV5-1 to TRBJ1-1; D perhaps matches TRBD1 (5 bases). The CDR3 is 14 amino acids. Trimming removed 2 bases at V and 4 bases at J, with 12 bases between. The germline V gene encodes CDR1 SGHRS and CDR2 YFSETQ. Here the CDR3 reads CASSFGGEGTEAFF. In DNA form, the CDR3 reads TGCGCCAGCAGCTTCGGAGGGGAGGGCACTGAAGCTTTCTTT.

This chain joins TRBV7-2 and TRBJ2-2; D is possibly TRBD2 (7 bases). CDR3 length: 15 residues. V was cut by 3 bases and J by 4 bases, with 12 bases left in between. The germline CDR1 and CDR2 sequences are SGHTA and FQGNSA. The CDR3 DNA reads as TGTGCCAGCAGCTTGCGGGGGCCGCGCACCGGGGAGCTGTTTTTT. This translates into CASSLRGPRTGELFF.

V is TRBV14 and J is TRBJ1-1, with 10 nucleotides matching TRBD1. This CDR3 is built from 15 residues. V lost 3 bases to trimming and J lost 4 bases; unmatched junction nucleotides: 5. Germline V gene sequence: CDR1 SGHDN, CDR2 FVKESK. This chain's CDR3 is CASSHGTGVATEAFF. The CDR3 region has the DNA TGTGCCAGCAGCCATGGGACAGGGGTGGCCACTGAAGCTTTCTTT.

In DNA form, the CDR3 reads TGTGCCAGCAGCCAACTAGCGGGGGCACTCGAGCAGTACTTC. Amino acid sequence: CASSQLAGALEQYF. The rearrangement uses TRBV3-1 (or the pseudogene TRBV3-2) and TRBJ2-7; 10 bases are shared with TRBD2. V dropped 2 bases and J dropped 6; count of bases not matched to a gene: 4. The CDR3 is 14 residues long. Per the germline V gene, CDR1 is LGHDT and CDR2 is YNNKEL (reference sequence).

CDR3: CASSLTSGKETQYF. Written as DNA, the CDR3 is TGTGCCAGCAGCCTCACTAGCGGTAAAGAGACCCAGTACTTC. J is TRBJ2-5 and V is TRBV11-2; 8 nucleotides align to TRBD2. CDR3 length equals 14 residues. CDR1 SGHAT and CDR2 FQNNGV come from the germline V gene. J gave up 3 bases and V 5 bases, and 5 bases lay outside the gene matches.

This clone was counted only a few times. This sequence joins TRBV20-1 and TRBJ2-1; 9 nucleotides match TRBD2. The CDR3 runs 15 residues. From germline, CDR1 is DFQATT and CDR2 SNEGSKA (reference sequence). Trimming at V came to 6 bases and at J to 2 bases, leaving 8 bases not matched to a gene. CDR3 protein: CSASSGGLTYNEQFF. DNA for the CDR3: TGCAGTGCCAGTAGCGGGGGTCTCACCTACAATGAGCAGTTCTTC.

The V gene is TRBV6-1, the J gene TRBJ2-1, with unresolved D. V gave up 3 bases and J gave up 2 bases, with 14 bases separating them. CDR1 is MNHNS and CDR2 is SASEGT in the germline V gene. The CDR3 totals 16 residues. The CDR3 protein is CASSESRKGTYNEQFF. The CDR3 region has the DNA TGTGCCAGCAGTGAGTCCCGGAAGGGAACCTACAATGAGCAGTTCTTC.

This clone came up once. The rearrangement uses TRBV28 and TRBJ2-1, with TRBD2 as a possible D gene (6 bases). The V and J ends lost 3 bases and 7 bases respectively, with 7 bases between them. CDR1 and CDR2 (germline): MDHEN, SYDVKM. CDR3 size: 12 residues. In DNA, the CDR3 is TGTGCCAGCAGTTTGGAGGGGAATGAGCAGTTCTTC. Protein product: CASSLEGNEQFF.

The chain combines TRBV7-9 with TRBJ2-5, with D uncertain. In germline, CDR1 is SEHNR, CDR2 FQNEAQ (reference sequence). The germline V and J ends were trimmed by 1 base and 4 bases, with 7 bases remaining between them. The CDR3 has 13 residues. The CDR3 region is CASSLVGVETQYF. The CDR3 nucleotides are TGTGCCAGCAGCTTAGTCGGAGTAGAGACCCAGTACTTC. Supplemented by reference TRBV7-9 and TRBJ2-5, the full variable domain reads DTGVSQNPRHKITKRGQNVTFRCDPISEHNRLYWYRQTLGQGPEFLTYFQNEAQLEKSRLLSDRFSAERPKGSFSTLEIQRTEQGDSAMYLCASSLVGVETQYFGPGTRLLVL.

J is TRBJ1-6 and V is TRBV5-1; D is unresolved. Trimming removed 0 bases from V and 7 bases from J, with 5 bases in between. Per germline, CDR1 SGHRS and CDR2 YFSETQ. This CDR3 spans 13 amino acids. The CDR3 here is CASSLGPNSPLHF. CDR3 DNA: TGCGCCAGCAGCTTGGGGCCGAATTCACCCCTCCACTTT.

The chain couples TRBV6-6 to TRBJ2-5; D is possibly TRBD1 or TRBD2 (6 bases each). Germline values: CDR1 MNHNY, CDR2 SVGAGI (reference sequence). Trimming took off 2 bases at V and 5 bases at J, with 9 bases between the two ends. This CDR3 has 13 residues. The CDR3: CASSYGGLETQYF. The CDR3 bases are TGTGCCAGCAGTTACGGGGGGCTTGAGACCCAGTACTTC.

This clone appeared a few times. The chain links TRBV18 to TRBJ1-3; unclear D gene. The germline CDR1 and CDR2 sequences are KGHSH and LQKENI. The CDR3 is 18 amino acids. The V and J ends lost 2 bases and 0 bases respectively, with 17 bases between them. The CDR3 coding sequence is TGTGCCAGCTCACCAGTTTTTGCCATTGCGAGCTCTGGAAACACCATATATTTT. It is translated as CASSPVFAIASSGNTIYF.

This chain connects TRBV6-5 to TRBJ2-7, with TRBD1 matching over 7 bases. This CDR3 has 16 amino acids. The V and J ends lost 2 bases and 5 bases, in that order; junction bases with no gene match: 12. Germline CDR1 and CDR2: MNHEY and SVGAGI. The CDR3 bases are TGTGCCAGCAGTTACGTACTCGGGACAGTTGCAAACGAGCAGTACTTC. Protein: CASSYVLGTVANEQYF.